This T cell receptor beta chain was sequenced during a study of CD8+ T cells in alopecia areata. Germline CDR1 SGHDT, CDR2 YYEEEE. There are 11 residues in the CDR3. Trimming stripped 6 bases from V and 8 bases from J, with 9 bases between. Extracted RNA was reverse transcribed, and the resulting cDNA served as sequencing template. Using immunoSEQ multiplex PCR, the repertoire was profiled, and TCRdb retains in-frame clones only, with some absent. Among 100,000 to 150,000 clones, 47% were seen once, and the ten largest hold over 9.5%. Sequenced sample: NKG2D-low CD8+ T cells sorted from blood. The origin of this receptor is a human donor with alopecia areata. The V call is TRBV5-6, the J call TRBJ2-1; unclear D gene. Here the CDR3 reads CASNYVDEQFF. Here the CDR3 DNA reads TGTGCCAGCAATTACGTTGATGAGCAGTTCTTC.